What follows describes a single T cell receptor beta chain. Its antigen remains unidentified. Via MiXCR, TCRdb re-called the reads, giving one row per CDR3 protein. This table has about 830,000 distinct CDR3 sequences, about 30% appearing once. This specimen comes from a study of T cell repertoires in cytomegalovirus infection. Study findings and constraints: Individuals carrying CMV plus the relevant HLA were identified by cumulative frequency of public TCR beta families.

This receptor was taken from a human donor in good health (CMV status not recorded). Some clones in this sample may be carry-over from other donors' samples. This specimen consisted of cultured CD8+ T cells from PBMCs, obtained from culture after CMV antigen stimulation.

The CDR3 protein is CSARDLLQGFTEAFF. In DNA form, the CDR3 reads TGCAGTGCTAGAGATCTATTACAGGGGTTCACTGAAGCTTTCTTT. The chain is built from TRBV20-1 and TRBJ1-1; TRBD1 agrees at 7 bases. The V and J ends lost 0 bases and 4 bases, in that order; junction bases with no gene match: 8. The CDR3 has 15 amino acids. From germline, CDR1 is DFQATT and CDR2 SNEGSKA (reference sequence).